A selection of T cell receptor beta chains follows, all from one sample in a study of blood T cells in healthy people across ages. Each CDR3 protein gets one entry after TCRdb re-called the 5' RACE reads with MiXCR. This sample has under 950,000 distinct CDR3 sequences, with 22% found just once. Sequenced material: blood. The receptors originated from a man between 70 and 80 years old in good health. CDR3s leave out the opening cysteine and the closing phenylalanine or tryptophan.

J gene,V gene,CDR3 protein
TRBJ1-5,TRBV20-1,SAVPGIGQPQH
.,TRBV20-1,SARRRLAADYNEQF
TRBJ1-4,TRBV20-1,SARFGGPGANEKLF
TRBJ2-2,TRBV6-1,ASSRRRGPNTGELF
TRBJ2-5,TRBV6-6,ASTSSGAPLETQY
TRBJ2-3,TRBV20-1,SAREAGQGAGRDTQY
TRBJ1-1,TRBV7-9,ASSYPDSGTEAF
TRBJ2-6,TRBV2,ASLDAYSGANVLT
TRBJ2-3,TRBV12-3/TRBV12-4,ASSGTGGRDTQY
TRBJ2-5,TRBV14,ASSLYSGLKETQY
TRBJ1-3,TRBV5-1,ASSSGGGLSGNTIY
TRBJ2-3,TRBV12-3/TRBV12-4,ASSERLSTDTQY
TRBJ2-1,TRBV7-2,ASKAGAGGNEQF
TRBJ1-2,TRBV20-1,SATLEGVIGYT
TRBJ1-3,TRBV6-1,ASSRKPRGSPGNTIY
TRBJ1-2,TRBV7-9,ASNSDRGQNGYT
.,TRBV19,ASSVQTSLEQF
TRBJ2-1,TRBV28,ASSLLLRGGAPLYNEQF
TRBJ1-4,TRBV20-1,SAPDLNNEKLF